Listed below are T cell receptor beta chains from one sample, sequenced in a study of OX40 agonist ivuxolimab in advanced cancers. TCRdb's table, derived via immunoSEQ multiplex PCR, lists solely in-frame clones and lacks some. The sample lists tens of thousands of clones; around 84% were seen once. The sequences come from CD4+ or CD8+ T cells sorted from blood, collected in a trial of the OX40 agonist ivuxolimab. The source of these receptors is an adult with an advanced solid tumor such as melanoma, head and neck, liver or kidney cancer. Both conserved end residues are part of each CDR3. A D gene is named only where the DNA matches it firmly. The size field is filled for only some rows; it gives once, few, many or a size class.

v_gene: TRBV28
len: 16
d_gene: TRBD1
abundance: .
j_gene: TRBJ2-5
CDR3aa: CASPPGQGTPQETQYF
CDR3nt: TGTGCCAGCCCTCCGGGACAGGGGACTCCCCAAGAGACCCAGTACTTC

v_gene: TRBV30
len: 14
d_gene: .
abundance: .
j_gene: TRBJ1-5
CDR3aa: CAWSVKQKNQPQHF
CDR3nt: TGTGCCTGGAGTGTTAAACAGAAAAATCAGCCCCAGCATTTT

v_gene: TRBV4-1
len: 15
d_gene: TRBD1
abundance: once
j_gene: TRBJ2-7
CDR3aa: CASSQESRGRNEQYF
CDR3nt: TGCGCCAGCAGCCAAGAGTCTAGGGGGCGGAACGAGCAGTACTTC

v_gene: TRBV6-1
len: 15
d_gene: TRBD1
abundance: .
j_gene: TRBJ1-4
CDR3aa: CASRKRDREEEKLFF
CDR3nt: TGTGCCAGCAGGAAGAGGGACAGAGAAGAGGAAAAACTGTTTTTT

v_gene: TRBV19
len: 15
d_gene: TRBD1
abundance: few
j_gene: TRBJ1-2
CDR3aa: CASSIDSQGNYGYTF
CDR3nt: TGTGCCAGTAGTATAGACTCACAGGGGAACTATGGCTACACCTTC

v_gene: TRBV7-6
len: 16
d_gene: .
abundance: few
j_gene: TRBJ2-7
CDR3aa: CASSRDAAPHSYEQYF
CDR3nt: TGTGCCAGCAGCCGTGATGCCGCCCCGCACTCCTACGAGCAGTACTTC

v_gene: TRBV5-1
len: 13
d_gene: .
abundance: .
j_gene: TRBJ2-7
CDR3aa: CASTNVEGGEQYF
CDR3nt: TGCGCCAGCACCAATGTGGAGGGCGGTGAGCAGTACTTC

v_gene: TRBV6-7
len: 14
d_gene: TRBD1
abundance: .
j_gene: TRBJ1-5
CDR3aa: CASPGRGHHQPQHF
CDR3nt: TGTGCCAGCCCGGGCAGGGGGCATCATCAGCCCCAGCATTTT

v_gene: TRBV18
len: 14
d_gene: TRBD2
abundance: .
j_gene: TRBJ2-5
CDR3aa: CASSPRGRQEAQYF
CDR3nt: TGTGCCAGCTCACCTCGCGGGAGACAAGAGGCCCAGTACTTC

v_gene: TRBV4-1
len: 16
d_gene: .
abundance: .
j_gene: TRBJ2-6
CDR3aa: CASSQDPNSGANVLTF
CDR3nt: TGCGCCAGCAGCCAAGATCCTAACTCTGGGGCCAACGTCCTGACTTTC

v_gene: TRBV21-1
len: 13
d_gene: .
abundance: .
j_gene: TRBJ1-5
CDR3aa: CASKGSSRGPQHF
CDR3nt: TGTGCCAGCAAGGGGTCCTCCCGGGGGCCCCAGCATTTT

v_gene: TRBV10-1
len: 15
d_gene: TRBD2
abundance: .
j_gene: TRBJ2-2
CDR3aa: CASSEATSGAGELFF
CDR3nt: TGCGCCAGCAGTGAGGCGACTAGCGGAGCCGGGGAGCTGTTTTTT

v_gene: TRBV5-1
len: 15
d_gene: TRBD1
abundance: .
j_gene: TRBJ2-7
CDR3aa: CASSLSGTGLYEQYF
CDR3nt: TGCGCCAGCAGCCTGTCCGGGACAGGGCTTTACGAGCAGTACTTC

v_gene: TRBV11-2
len: 13
d_gene: .
abundance: .
j_gene: TRBJ1-1
CDR3aa: CASRVGMNTEAFF
CDR3nt: TGTGCCAGCCGGGTGGGGATGAACACTGAAGCTTTCTTT

v_gene: TRBV27
len: 18
d_gene: TRBD2
abundance: .
j_gene: TRBJ2-5
CDR3aa: CASSLSLGGSGVAETQYF
CDR3nt: TGTGCCAGCAGTTTATCCCTCGGGGGTAGCGGGGTCGCAGAGACCCAGTACTTC

v_gene: TRBV4-1
len: 17
d_gene: TRBD2
abundance: .
j_gene: TRBJ2-7
CDR3aa: CASSQVLPPRSGDEQYF
CDR3nt: TGCGCCAGCAGCCAAGTTTTACCCCCGCGTAGCGGGGACGAGCAGTACTTC

v_gene: TRBV6-1
len: 16
d_gene: .
abundance: once
j_gene: TRBJ1-6
CDR3aa: CASSEGDRTYNSPLHF
CDR3nt: TGTGCCAGCAGTGAAGGCGACAGGACGTATAATTCACCCCTCCACTTT

v_gene: TRBV9
len: 15
d_gene: TRBD1
abundance: .
j_gene: TRBJ1-2
CDR3aa: CASSSRTGPGYGYTF
CDR3nt: TGTGCCAGCAGCTCCCGGACAGGGCCGGGCTATGGCTACACCTTC

v_gene: TRBV2
len: 15
d_gene: .
abundance: .
j_gene: TRBJ2-5
CDR3aa: CASKGLASVQETQYF
CDR3nt: TGTGCCAGCAAAGGACTCGCGTCAGTGCAAGAGACCCAGTACTTC

v_gene: TRBV7-8
len: 16
d_gene: TRBD2
abundance: .
j_gene: TRBJ2-3
CDR3aa: CASSLATSGGIDTQYF
CDR3nt: TGTGCCAGCAGCTTAGCGACTAGCGGGGGTATAGATACGCAGTATTTT

v_gene: TRBV5-6
len: 15
d_gene: TRBD1
abundance: .
j_gene: TRBJ1-6
CDR3aa: CASSRSGQVNSPLHF
CDR3nt: TGTGCCAGCAGCCGAAGTGGACAGGTTAATTCACCCCTCCACTTT

v_gene: TRBV18
len: 14
d_gene: .
abundance: .
j_gene: TRBJ1-1
CDR3aa: CASSREGEGTEAFF
CDR3nt: TGTGCCAGCTCACGGGAAGGGGAGGGAACTGAAGCTTTCTTT

v_gene: TRBV21-1
len: 16
d_gene: .
abundance: .
j_gene: TRBJ1-1
CDR3aa: CASSKGSRDRGPEAFF
CDR3nt: TGTGCCAGCAGCAAAGGATCGAGGGACAGGGGACCGGAAGCTTTCTTT

v_gene: TRBV2
len: 17
d_gene: TRBD1
abundance: few
j_gene: TRBJ2-3
CDR3aa: CASTRGPGQGGTDTQYF
CDR3nt: TGTGCCAGCACCCGGGGACCTGGACAGGGTGGCACAGATACGCAGTATTTT

v_gene: TRBV7-3
len: 14
d_gene: .
abundance: .
j_gene: TRBJ2-6
CDR3aa: CASSTGSGANVLTF
CDR3nt: TGTGCCAGCAGCACAGGCTCTGGGGCCAACGTCCTGACTTTC

v_gene: TRBV7-9
len: 15
d_gene: TRBD1
abundance: .
j_gene: TRBJ1-4
CDR3aa: CASSWTGVADEKLFF
CDR3nt: TGTGCCAGCAGCTGGACAGGGGTGGCGGATGAAAAACTGTTTTTT

v_gene: TRBV27
len: 16
d_gene: .
abundance: .
j_gene: TRBJ2-3
CDR3aa: CASSLFSGASTDTQYF
CDR3nt: TGTGCCAGCAGTTTATTCTCTGGGGCTAGCACAGATACGCAGTATTTT

v_gene: TRBV6-6
len: 13
d_gene: TRBD1
abundance: .
j_gene: TRBJ2-3
CDR3aa: CASRGQGADTQYF
CDR3nt: TGTGCCAGCAGGGGACAGGGGGCAGATACGCAGTATTTT

v_gene: TRBV30
len: 12
d_gene: .
abundance: .
j_gene: TRBJ1-6
CDR3aa: CAWSTQNSPLHF
CDR3nt: TGTGCCTGGAGTACACAGAATTCACCCCTCCACTTT

v_gene: TRBV5-1
len: 16
d_gene: TRBD2
abundance: once
j_gene: TRBJ2-1
CDR3aa: CASSRRTSGVREEQFF
CDR3nt: TGCGCCAGCAGCCGCCGGACTAGCGGAGTCAGAGAAGAGCAGTTCTTC

v_gene: TRBV5-1
len: 15
d_gene: TRBD1
abundance: .
j_gene: TRBJ2-7
CDR3aa: CASSIGTGRPYEQYF
CDR3nt: TGCGCCAGCAGCATCGGGACAGGGAGGCCCTACGAGCAGTACTTC

v_gene: TRBV6-1
len: 15
d_gene: .
abundance: .
j_gene: TRBJ2-1
CDR3aa: CASSEDRAVSLEQFF
CDR3nt: TGTGCCAGCAGTGAGGACCGGGCAGTCAGTTTGGAGCAGTTCTTC

v_gene: TRBV9
len: 17
d_gene: TRBD2
abundance: .
j_gene: TRBJ2-1
CDR3aa: CASSIHRSGGDYNEQFF
CDR3nt: TGTGCCAGCAGCATACACCGCTCGGGAGGGGACTACAATGAGCAGTTCTTC

v_gene: TRBV7-9
len: 16
d_gene: TRBD1
abundance: .
j_gene: TRBJ2-2
CDR3aa: CASSFWDRGDTGELFF
CDR3nt: TGTGCCAGCAGCTTTTGGGACAGGGGAGACACCGGGGAGCTGTTTTTT